This passage covers 14 T cell receptor beta chains from one sample sequenced in a study of T cell responses to AZD1222 COVID-19 vaccine (dated by TCRdb to the early 2020s). Library creation used the immunoSEQ multiplex PCR assay. TCRdb stores this immuneACCESS table with in-frame sequences only. Part of the clones is absent; in the studies checked, under half of the shortfall reflects unresolved V genes, and no reason is known for the rest. The sample table lists roughly 100,000 clones, more than 70% of them with a count of one. Jointly, the top ten make up over 15% of the sample. Per the publication, the time point label means: baseline before first vaccination. Sample: peripheral blood, taken on day 0 of AZD1222 vaccination. Every receptor here comes from an adult in good health.

CDR3 amino acids: CASSPPGLAYEQYF. The CDR3 coding sequence is TGTGCCAGCAGTCCCCCGGGACTAGCCTACGAGCAGTACTTC. The genes are TRBV28 and TRBJ2-7; 8 bases match TRBD2. After removal of 5 bases from V and 2 bases from J, the junction contained 5 bases not matched to a gene. The CDR3 runs 14 residues. Germline V gene lookup returns CDR1 MDHEN and CDR2 SYDVKM.

V usage is TRBV25-1 and J usage is TRBJ1-4, with D perhaps matching TRBD1 (6 bases). CDR1 MGHDK and CDR2 SYGVNS come from the germline V gene. This CDR3 has 15 residues. Trimming shortened V by 7 bases and J by 8 bases, and 20 bases separated the two germline ends. The CDR3 sequence: CASTPSAGQNEKLFF. CDR3 sequence (DNA): TGTGCCAGCACTCCAAGTGCAGGACAGAACGAAAAACTGTTTTTT.

This clone was seen more than once but under ten times. The chain couples TRBV2 to TRBJ2-2; 7 positions match TRBD2. This CDR3 has 16 amino acids. With V trimmed by 1 base and J by 4 bases, 6 bases remained unmatched. The germline CDR1 and CDR2 sequences are SNHLY and FYNNEI. The CDR3 here is CASSEGLAFTTGELFF. The CDR3 DNA sequence: TGTGCCAGCAGTGAAGGACTAGCCTTTACCACCGGGGAGCTGTTTTTT.

The rearrangement links TRBV9 to TRBJ1-2; TRBD1 agrees at 8 bases. V shed 2 bases, J shed 3 bases, and the junction held 3 bases outside the gene matches. The CDR3 runs to 14 residues. Looked up from germline, CDR1 is SGDLS and CDR2 is YYNGEE. The DNA of the CDR3 is TGTGCCAGCAGCGTGACAGGGGCGGACTATGGCTACACCTTC. It translates to CASSVTGADYGYTF.

This clone was seen a handful of times. The chain employs TRBV4-1 and TRBJ1-6; D is unclear. The V end was cut by 0 bases, the J end by 11 bases, with 14 bases between. The germline V gene encodes CDR1 MGHRA and CDR2 YSYEKL. The CDR3 is 15 amino acids. CDR3 region: CASSQDAAGRTPLHF. CDR3 nucleotide sequence: TGCGCCAGCAGCCAAGATGCAGCGGGTCGGACACCCCTCCACTTT.

The J gene is TRBJ1-1, the V gene TRBV7-2; possibly TRBD1 for D (6 bases). CDR3 size: 15 residues. With 5 bases removed from V and 0 bases from J, the gap between germline ends came to 13 bases. Germline values: CDR1 SGHTA, CDR2 FQGNSA. As DNA, the CDR3 is TGTGCCAGCAGCAGTGACAGGTTAATGAACACTGAAGCTTTCTTT. Its protein is CASSSDRLMNTEAFF.

The genes are TRBV4-3 and TRBJ2-3, with D tentatively TRBD2 (6 bases). The CDR3 consists of 17 residues. CDR1 and CDR2 from the germline V gene are LGHNA and YSLEER. Trimming took 0 bases from V and 4 from J, leaving 17 bases between them. In nucleotides, the CDR3 is TGCGCCAGCAGCCAAGATGTGGCGGGAAAACTTCCAGATACGCAGTATTTT. This sequence encodes CASSQDVAGKLPDTQYF.

This clone was detected only a few times. The chain carries TRBV28 and TRBJ1-5, with a possible D match to TRBD1 (5 bases). Trimming stripped 4 bases from V and 2 bases from J, with 15 bases between. The germline V gene has CDR1 MDHEN and CDR2 SYDVKM. This CDR3 has 16 amino acids. CDR3 DNA sequence: TGTGCCAGCAGTTCCGGGGCGAAGGGAGGCAATCAGCCCCAGCATTTT. Translation: CASSSGAKGGNQPQHF.

This chain joins TRBV20-1 and TRBJ2-1; D ambiguous. With 3 bases removed from V and 7 bases from J, the gap between germline ends came to 10 bases. The CDR3 length is 12 residues. CDR1 is DFQATT and CDR2 is SNEGSKA in the germline V gene (reference sequence). DNA for the CDR3: TGCAGTGCTAGTCGAACTGGTAATGAGCAGTTCTTC. Amino acid sequence: CSASRTGNEQFF.

The chain employs TRBV29-1 and TRBJ1-2; 8 bases fit TRBD1. V dropped 4 bases and J dropped 3; count of bases not matched to a gene: 7. Germline CDR1 and CDR2: SQVTM and ANQGSEA. CDR3 size: 14 residues. CDR3 sequence (DNA): TGCAGCGTTGGAATCGGACAGGGCCACTATGGCTACACCTTC. It specifies CSVGIGQGHYGYTF.

This clone was observed once. The chain carries TRBV4-2 and TRBJ2-2; D remains unclear. V shed 0 bases and J shed 2 bases, with 13 bases lying between them. The germline V gene has CDR1 LGHNA and CDR2 YNFKEQ. The CDR3 totals 17 residues. CDR3 nucleotide sequence: TGTGCCAGCAGCCAAGACTACCCGTACACAAACACCGGGGAGCTGTTTTTT. Encoded protein: CASSQDYPYTNTGELFF.

This clone was recorded only once. V is TRBV12-5 and J is TRBJ1-1, with 10 bases matching TRBD1. CDR1 is LGHNT, CDR2 FRNRAP, per germline. This CDR3 has 15 residues. V lost 5 bases, J lost 4 bases, and 7 bases stayed unmatched. DNA for the CDR3: TGTGCTAGTGGTCCAAGACAGGGGGCAGGCACTGAAGCTTTCTTT. Encoded protein: CASGPRQGAGTEAFF.

V usage is TRBV4-3 and J usage is TRBJ2-4, with 7 bases matching TRBD1. After removal of 4 bases from V and 9 bases from J, the junction contained 6 bases not matched to a gene. The CDR3 loop spans 13 amino acids. The germline V gene encodes CDR1 LGHNA and CDR2 YSLEER. The CDR3 coding sequence is TGCGCCAGCAGCCGGACGACAGGGAGCATTCAGTACTTC. It is translated as CASSRTTGSIQYF.

The V call is TRBV29-1, the J call TRBJ1-5; TRBD1 aligns across 7 bases. The CDR3 length is 14 residues. Germline CDR1 is SQVTM and CDR2 is ANQGSEA. V shed 6 bases and J 4 bases; nucleotides not matched to a gene: 9. The CDR3 sequence is CSVTGTDPNQPQHF. The CDR3 nucleotides are TGCAGCGTAACCGGGACAGACCCAAATCAGCCCCAGCATTTT.